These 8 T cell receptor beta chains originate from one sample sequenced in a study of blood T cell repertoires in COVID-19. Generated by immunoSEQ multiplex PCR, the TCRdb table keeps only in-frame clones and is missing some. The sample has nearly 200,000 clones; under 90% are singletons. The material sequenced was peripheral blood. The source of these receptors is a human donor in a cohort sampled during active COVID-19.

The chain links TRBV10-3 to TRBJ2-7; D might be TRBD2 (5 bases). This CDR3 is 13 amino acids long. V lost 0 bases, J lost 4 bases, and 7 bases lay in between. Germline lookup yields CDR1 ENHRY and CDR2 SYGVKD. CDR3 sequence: CAISESGRYEQYV. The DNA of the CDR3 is TGTGCCATCAGTGAGTCAGGGAGATACGAGCAGTACGTC.

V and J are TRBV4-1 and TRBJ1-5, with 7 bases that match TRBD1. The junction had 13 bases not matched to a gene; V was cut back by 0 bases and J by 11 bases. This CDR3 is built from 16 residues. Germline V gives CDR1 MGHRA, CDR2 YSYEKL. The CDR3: CASSQDLTGKIGAQHF. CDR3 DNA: TGCGCCAGCAGCCAAGATTTGACAGGGAAGATTGGGGCCCAGCATTTT.

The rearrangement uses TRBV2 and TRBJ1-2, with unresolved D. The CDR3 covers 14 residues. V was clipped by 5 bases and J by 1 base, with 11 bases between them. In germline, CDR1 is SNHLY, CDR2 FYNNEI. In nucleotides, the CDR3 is TGTGCCAGCAGTCCAGACACGTTTAACTATGGCTACACCTTC. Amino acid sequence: CASSPDTFNYGYTF.

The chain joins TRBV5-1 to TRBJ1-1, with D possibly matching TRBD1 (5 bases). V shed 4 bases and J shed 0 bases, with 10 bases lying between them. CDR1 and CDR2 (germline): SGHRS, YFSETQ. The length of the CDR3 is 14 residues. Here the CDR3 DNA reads TGCGCCAGCAGCCCGACGGGGGTGAACACTGAAGCTTTCTTT. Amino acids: CASSPTGVNTEAFF.

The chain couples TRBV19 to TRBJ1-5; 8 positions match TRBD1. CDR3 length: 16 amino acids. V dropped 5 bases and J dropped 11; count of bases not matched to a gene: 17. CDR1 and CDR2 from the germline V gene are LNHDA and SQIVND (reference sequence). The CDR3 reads CASSFIEGQGFETQHF. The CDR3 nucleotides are TGTGCCAGTAGTTTTATCGAAGGACAGGGTTTTGAGACCCAGCATTTT.

The CDR3 nucleotides are TGTGCCAGTAGTATGGGACAGAGGAATCAGCCCCAGCATTTT. It codes for CASSMGQRNQPQHF. The rearrangement joins TRBV19 to TRBJ1-5; 7 bases align to TRBD1. The germline V gene has CDR1 LNHDA and CDR2 SQIVND (reference sequence). V was pared by 3 bases and J by 4 bases, with 3 bases of the junction left unmatched. The CDR3 spans 14 residues.

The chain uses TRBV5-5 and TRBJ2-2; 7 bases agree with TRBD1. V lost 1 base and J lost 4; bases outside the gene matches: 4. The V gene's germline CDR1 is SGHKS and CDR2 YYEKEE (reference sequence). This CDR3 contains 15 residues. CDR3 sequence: CASSLIGTATGELFF. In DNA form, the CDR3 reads TGTGCCAGCAGCTTGATTGGGACAGCCACCGGGGAGCTGTTTTTT.

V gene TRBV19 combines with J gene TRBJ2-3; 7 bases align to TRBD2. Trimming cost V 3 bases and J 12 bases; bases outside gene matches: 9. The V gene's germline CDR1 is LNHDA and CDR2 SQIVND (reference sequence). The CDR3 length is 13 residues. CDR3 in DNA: TGTGCCAGTAGTATTCCTGGGGCGGGGGATCAGTATTTT. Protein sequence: CASSIPGAGDQYF. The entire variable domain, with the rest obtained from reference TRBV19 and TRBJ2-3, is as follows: DGGITQSPKYLFRKEGQNVTLSCEQNLNHDAMYWYRQDPGQGLRLIYYSQIVNDFQKGDIAEGYSVSREKKESFPLTVTSAQKNPTAFYLCASSIPGAGDQYFGPGTRLTVL.